The clone carrying this T cell receptor beta chain was seen repeatedly, ten times or more. The antigen remains undetermined. This CDR3 contains 15 residues. CDR1 is SGHTA, CDR2 FQGNSA, per germline. V lost 2 bases and J 6 bases, leaving 11 bases between the germline ends. Each single cDNA molecule received a unique molecular identifier. Each CDR3 protein is one row after TCRdb ran MiXCR on the 5' RACE reads. The sample has nearly 9,500 distinct CDR3 sequences, about 5% seen once; the top ten hold roughly 10%. The data were taken from a study of early T cells in non-severe SARS-CoV-2 infection. Study outcomes and limitations: Private and CD4 specificities were missed by VDJdb matching, which favored anti-spike CD8 responses.

The source of this sequence is an adult who was a healthcare worker with PCR-confirmed SARS-CoV-2 infection or an uninfected control (not recorded which). Sequencing used whole blood. The chain uses TRBV7-2 and TRBJ1-6; a possible D gene is TRBD1 (6 bases). This CDR3 reads CASSLRGRGNSPLHF. CDR3 sequence (DNA): TGTGCCAGCAGCTTAAGGGGCAGGGGTAATTCACCCCTCCACTTT. The whole variable domain, remainder taken from reference TRBV7-2 and TRBJ1-6, is GAGVSQSPSNKVTEKGKDVELRCDPISGHTALYWYRQSLGQGLEFLIYFQGNSAPDKSGLPSDRFSAERTGGSVSTLTIQRTQQEDSAVYLCASSLRGRGNSPLHFGNGTRLTVT.